Listed here are 9 T cell receptor beta chains from one sample, sequenced in a study of T cells in women clearing cervical HPV infection. Sequencing used immunoSEQ multiplex PCR; TCRdb keeps in-frame clones, though not all of them. Recorded for this sample: around 40,000 clones. Source material: blood buffy coat. These receptor sequences come from a woman between 18 and 69 years old with a cervical HPV16 infection that either progressed to CIN3+ or cleared (not recorded which).

Regarding this clone: The missing CDR3 end, 3 residues past where the read stops, is filled in from the germline J gene. The rearrangement uses TRBV6-1 and TRBJ1-2; possibly TRBD1 for D (6 bases). The germline CDR1 and CDR2 sequences are MNHNS and SASEGT. Trimming pared 3 bases from V and 2 bases from J, leaving 13 bases between. The CDR3 has 15 residues. CDR3 residues: CASSEASGANYGYTF. The part of the CDR3 DNA that was read is TGTGCCAGCAGTGAGGCGTCAGGGGCGAACTATGGC.

About this clone itself: The CDR3 end falls 3 residues outside the read, so it is completed with the germline J gene. The V gene is TRBV5-1, the J gene TRBJ1-4; 9 nucleotides align to TRBD1. CDR3 length equals 18 residues. CDR1 and CDR2 from the germline V gene are SGHRS and YFSETQ. The CDR3 bases that were read are TGCGCCAGCAGCTCCCCCGGGACAGGGATCTCTGGGGCCAACGTA. Protein product: CASSSPGTGISGANV. The entire CDR3 is CASSSPGTGISGANVLFF.

A note on this clone: The read is 3 residues too short to cover the CDR3 end, so that end is filled in from the germline J gene. This chain links TRBV7-2 with TRBJ1-5, with D perhaps matching TRBD1 (6 bases). The CDR3 is made up of 15 amino acids. Germline values: CDR1 SGHTA, CDR2 FQGNSA. The V end lost 3 bases, the J end lost 2 bases, and 11 bases lay between the germline ends. The CDR3 sequence: CASSFDRNGNQPQHF. The part of the CDR3 DNA that was read is TGTGCCAGCAGCTTCGACAGGAACGGCAATCAGCCC.

In regard to this clone: The read finishes 3 residues shy of the CDR3 end, and the germline J gene is used to complete it. The chain recombines TRBV20-1 with TRBJ2-7; 9 nucleotides align to TRBD1. Germline V CDR1 and CDR2: DFQATT, SNEGSKA (reference sequence). V trimming: 6 bases; J trimming: 5 bases; junction bases outside the gene matches: 11. This CDR3 contains 14 residues. The covered CDR3 bases are TGCAGTGCCGCTTTTGGGACAGGGTCGCACGAG. It is translated as CSAAFGTGSHE. The full CDR3 protein is CSAAFGTGSHEQYF.

Comments on this clone: The read ends 3 residues early relative to the CDR3; the germline J gene fills the gap. The V call is TRBV7-2, the J call TRBJ2-3, with D perhaps matching TRBD1 (5 bases). CDR1 is SGHTA, CDR2 FQGNSA, per germline. This CDR3 comprises 13 residues. Trimming stripped 3 bases from V and 3 bases from J, with 7 bases between. The CDR3 loop is CASSFDRTDTQYF. The CDR3 DNA, read in part, is TGTGCCAGCAGCTTTGACAGAACAGATACG.

For this clone: The read stops 3 residues short of the end of the CDR3; the missing end is completed from the germline J gene. The V gene is TRBV7-6, the J gene TRBJ2-1; no reliable D call. Germline V CDR1 and CDR2: SGHVS, FNYEAQ. This CDR3 region has 15 residues. The V end lost 2 bases, the J end lost 0 bases, and 8 bases lay between the germline ends. CDR3 DNA (partial): TGTGCCAGCAGCTTATCCCAGTCCTCCTACAATGAG. This encodes CASSLSQSSYNE. In full, the CDR3 is CASSLSQSSYNEQFF.

About this clone itself: One end of the junction fails to match germline, which may point to a read error. Read coverage stops 3 residues before the CDR3 terminus; the germline J gene supplies the remainder. This specimen includes other DNA sequences encoding the same CDR3. The chain links TRBV7-3 to TRBJ1-3, with TRBD1 as a possible D gene (5 bases). The CDR3 loop spans 15 amino acids. Germline V gene sequence: CDR1 SGHTA, CDR2 FQGTGA. The CDR3 sequence is CASSPGGISGNTIYF. The sequenced part of the CDR3 DNA is TGTGCCAGCAGCCCCGGGGGGATCTCTGGAAACACG. The full variable domain, in which reference TRBV7-3 and TRBJ1-3 provide the parts outside the CDR3, is GAGVSQTPSNKVTEKGKYVELRCDPISGHTALYWYRQSLGQGPEFLIYFQGTGAADDSGLPNDRFFAVRPEGSVSTLKIQRTERGDSAVYLCASSPGGISGNTIYFGEGSWLTVV.

The CDR3 bases that were read are TGCGCCAGCAGCTTGCAGGGGACACAGGAGACC. The encoded protein is CASSLQGTQET. The whole CDR3 sequence reads CASSLQGTQETQYF. The chain is built from TRBV5-1 and TRBJ2-5; perhaps TRBD1 as D (6 bases). The sequence runs out 3 residues before the end of the CDR3; the remainder is reconstructed from the germline J gene. CDR1 and CDR2 (germline): SGHRS, YFSETQ. This CDR3 has 14 amino acids. The ends were cut back, 1 base at V and 5 bases at J, with 12 bases in the middle.

Comments on this clone: Read coverage stops 3 residues before the CDR3 terminus; the germline J gene supplies the remainder. This chain joins TRBV19 and TRBJ1-2, with D unresolved. Per germline, CDR1 LNHDA and CDR2 SQIVND (reference sequence). V gave up 5 bases and J gave up 3 bases, with 7 bases separating them. There are 12 residues in the CDR3. CDR3 DNA, as far as it was read: TGTGCCAGTAGTCCCCAGTACTATGGC. Encoded protein: CASSPQYYG. The whole CDR3 sequence is CASSPQYYGYTF.